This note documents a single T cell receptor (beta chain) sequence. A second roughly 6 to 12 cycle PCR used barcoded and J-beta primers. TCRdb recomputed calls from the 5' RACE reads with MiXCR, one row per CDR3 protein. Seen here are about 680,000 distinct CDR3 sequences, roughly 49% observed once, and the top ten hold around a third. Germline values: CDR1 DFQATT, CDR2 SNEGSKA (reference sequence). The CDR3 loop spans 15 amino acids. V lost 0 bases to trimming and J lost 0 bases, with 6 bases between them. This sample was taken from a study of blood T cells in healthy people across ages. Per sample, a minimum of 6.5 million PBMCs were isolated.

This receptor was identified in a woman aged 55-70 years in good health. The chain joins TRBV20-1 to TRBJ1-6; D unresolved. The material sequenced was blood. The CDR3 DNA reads TGCAGTGCTAGAGACCAGAGCTCCTATAATTCACCCCTCCACTTT. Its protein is CSARDQSSYNSPLHF.